The 23 T cell receptor beta chains given below trace back to one sample, sequenced in a study of blood T cells in healthy people across ages. Then a second PCR, running about 6 to 11 cycles, was carried out with a sample-barcoded 5' primer and a J-beta primer mix. Each CDR3 protein is one row after TCRdb ran MiXCR on the 5' RACE reads. In the table there are 710,000 or so distinct CDR3 sequences, roughly 32% of which are singletons. Sample: blood. The receptor source for this set is a woman of 80 years or more in good health.

This clonotype was observed many times. The rearrangement joins TRBV6-2 or TRBV6-3 to TRBJ2-7; TRBD2 matches 7 bases. V gave up 8 bases and J gave up 1 base; unmatched junction bases: 11. Germline V CDR1 and CDR2: MNHEY, SVGEGT. CDR3 length: 15 amino acids. CDR3 coding DNA: TGTGCCAGCCTCGGGGGGACGGTCGATTCCTACGAGCAGTACTTC. Residues: CASLGGTVDSYEQYF.

V gene TRBV7-2 combines with J gene TRBJ2-7; perhaps TRBD1 as D (6 bases). The CDR3 has 17 residues. The germline CDR1 and CDR2 sequences are SGHTA and FQGNSA. V was pared by 0 bases and J by 5 bases, with 20 bases between. CDR3 protein: CASSLAYGLGAMHEQYF. The DNA for the CDR3 is TGTGCCAGCAGCTTAGCCTACGGTCTGGGGGCGATGCACGAGCAGTACTTC.

This clonotype was observed at least ten times. The chain recombines TRBV5-6 with TRBJ2-1; D unresolved. Germline lookup yields CDR1 SGHDT and CDR2 YYEEEE. The CDR3 has 17 residues. Trimming removed 1 base at V and 7 bases at J, with 21 bases between. The CDR3 DNA sequence: TGTGCCAGCAGCTTGAGGGCAGGTGCTGCTCCGCGGAATGAGCAGTTCTTC. This gives the protein CASSLRAGAAPRNEQFF. Drawing the rest from reference TRBV5-6 and TRBJ2-1, the complete variable domain is DAGVTQSPTHLIKTRGQQVTLRCSPKSGHDTVSWYQQALGQGPQFIFQYYEEEERQRGNFPDRFSGHQFPNYSSELNVNALLLGDSALYLCASSLRAGAAPRNEQFFGPGTRLTVL.

The chain is built from TRBV30 and TRBJ2-3; D gene ambiguous. The CDR3 is 14 amino acids. V was pared by 1 base and J by 3 bases, with 11 bases between. Germline V CDR1 and CDR2: GTSNPN, SVGIG (reference sequence). CDR3 amino acids: CAWSGPTITDTQYF. In DNA form, the CDR3 reads TGTGCCTGGAGTGGACCGACAATAACAGATACGCAGTATTTT.

V and J are TRBV9 and TRBJ2-1; perhaps TRBD2 as D (5 bases). CDR1 and CDR2 from the germline V gene are SGDLS and YYNGEE. CDR3 length: 14 residues. V was shortened by 3 bases and J by 7 bases, with 14 bases between the two germline ends. The CDR3 DNA sequence: TGTGCCAGCAGCGAGATCCTAGCCGGAAATGAGCAGTTCTTC. It encodes CASSEILAGNEQFF.

This clonotype was counted a single time. The rearrangement links TRBV11-2 to TRBJ1-3; no clear D gene. The CDR3 consists of 15 residues. Per the germline V gene, CDR1 is SGHAT and CDR2 is FQNNGV. V was cut by 5 bases and J by 0 bases, with 11 bases left in between. CDR3 residues: CASSPSGVSGNTIYF. CDR3 DNA sequence: TGTGCCAGCAGCCCGTCCGGGGTCTCTGGAAACACCATATATTTT.

Ten or more counts support this clonotype. The chain links TRBV14 to TRBJ2-1; D is unresolved. Germline V gene sequence: CDR1 SGHDN, CDR2 FVKESK. This CDR3 comprises 16 residues. The ends were cut back, 3 bases at V and 7 bases at J, with 19 bases in the middle. CDR3 coding DNA: TGTGCCAGCAGCCAGAGAAGGGCCTTGGGGTGGAATGAGCAGTTCTTC. Its protein is CASSQRRALGWNEQFF.

This clonotype has more than one count but fewer than ten. The V and J genes are TRBV5-1 and TRBJ1-6; perhaps TRBD1 as D (5 bases). Trimming left V 6 bases short and J 6 bases short, with 19 bases between. Germline V gene lookup returns CDR1 SGHRS and CDR2 YFSETQ. CDR3 length: 16 amino acids. The CDR3 is CASTPGPQFGNSPLHF. The CDR3 nucleotides are TGCGCCAGCACACCGGGACCACAGTTCGGTAATTCACCCCTCCACTTT.

This clonotype was seen a few times. A much bigger clone sits one base away, suggesting this may be a read error. This chain links TRBV7-2 with TRBJ2-5; D gene ambiguous. Trimming shortened V by 5 bases and J by 5 bases, and 12 bases separated the two germline ends. Germline-derived CDR1 and CDR2 are SGHTA and FQGNSA. The CDR3 is made up of 13 amino acids. The CDR3 here is CASSRSERETQYF. The CDR3 DNA reads as TGTGCCAGCAGCCGAAGCGAGAGGGAGACCCAGTACTTC.

Worth noting for this clonotype: This may stem from a read error, because a much larger clone lies one nucleotide away. This chain joins TRBV6-2 or TRBV6-3 and TRBJ1-2; no reliable D call. Trimming stripped 2 bases from V and 6 bases from J, with 7 bases between. CDR1 and CDR2 (germline): MNHEY, SVGEGT. The length of the CDR3 is 12 residues. DNA of the CDR3: TGTGCCAGCAGTTACCCGGAAGATGGCTACACCTTC. It is translated as CASSYPEDGYTF.

This rearrangement joins TRBV29-1 to TRBJ1-2; 9 bases line up with TRBD1. V was clipped by 7 bases and J by 8 bases; unmatched bases: 11. The CDR3 length is 13 residues. Germline V CDR1 and CDR2: SQVTM, ANQGSEA. The CDR3: CSAEGQGPRGYTF. The CDR3 region has the DNA TGCAGCGCCGAGGGACAGGGCCCTCGCGGCTACACCTTC.

This clonotype was seen ten or more times. The rearrangement joins TRBV7-2 to TRBJ2-7, with a possible D match to TRBD1 (5 bases). Germline V gene sequence: CDR1 SGHTA, CDR2 FQGNSA. This CDR3 is built from 15 residues. V dropped 5 bases and J dropped 3 bases, with 17 bases sitting between them. CDR3 in amino acids: CASSRQSRGVYEQYF. The CDR3 nucleotides read TGTGCCAGCAGCCGACAGTCCCGTGGCGTCTACGAGCAGTACTTC.

This clonotype has ten or more counts. This sequence joins TRBV5-1 and TRBJ1-1, with D possibly matching TRBD1 (5 bases). Germline-derived CDR1 and CDR2 are SGHRS and YFSETQ. V was pared by 2 bases and J by 2 bases, with 16 bases between. The CDR3 covers 16 residues. This CDR3 reads CASSLSPGTANTEAFF. CDR3 coding DNA: TGCGCCAGCAGCTTATCTCCGGGGACGGCTAACACTGAAGCTTTCTTT.

This clonotype was detected ten times or more. Since a much larger clone is just one base distant, this may be a read error. V gene TRBV7-6 combines with J gene TRBJ2-5; possible D gene TRBD2, 6 bases. Germline CDR1 is SGHVS and CDR2 is FNYEAQ. This CDR3 is 15 amino acids long. The germline V and J ends were trimmed by 3 bases and 11 bases, with 22 bases remaining between them. CDR3 nucleotide sequence: TGTGCCAGCAGCTTGTCCGGGCGCGGGGTCTATGAGCAGTACTTC. The encoded protein is CASSLSGRGVYEQYF.

This chain connects TRBV5-1 to TRBJ2-6; D remains unclear. Germline V gene sequence: CDR1 SGHRS, CDR2 YFSETQ. V lost 6 bases and J lost 2, with 15 bases in between. CDR3 length: 16 amino acids. CDR3 residues: CASTLDAVAGANVLTF. CDR3 sequence (DNA): TGCGCCAGCACCCTCGATGCTGTAGCTGGGGCCAACGTCCTGACTTTC. The variable domain in full, completed from reference TRBV5-1 and TRBJ2-6, reads KAGVTQTPRYLIKTRGQQVTLSCSPISGHRSVSWYQQTPGQGLQFLFEYFSETQRNKGNFPGRFSGRQFSNSRSEMNVSTLELGDSALYLCASTLDAVAGANVLTFGAGSRLTVL.

This clonotype has at least ten counts. In DNA form, the CDR3 reads TGTGCCAGCAGCCAGAATAGCGGGGGGAGCTCCTACAATGAGCAGTTCTTC. Its translation: CASSQNSGGSSYNEQFF. This sequence joins TRBV3-1 and TRBJ2-1; 10 nucleotides align to TRBD2. Germline values: CDR1 LGHDT, CDR2 YNNKEL (reference sequence). This CDR3 comprises 17 residues. J was trimmed by 0 bases and V by 3 bases; bases with no gene match: 5.

About this clonotype: The conserved final phenylalanine or tryptophan is absent from the CDR3, which likely points to a read error. The chain couples TRBV6-1 to TRBJ2-5, with D possibly TRBD1 on 5 matching bases. The better agreement between TRBJ2-7 and the DNA end casts doubt on the J call. CDR1 and CDR2 (germline): MNHNS, SASEGT. CDR3 size: 14 residues. The CDR3 region has the DNA TGTGCCAGCAGTGATACAGGCCTCTCCTACGAGCAGTACTGC. It is translated as CASSDTGLSYEQYC.

The chain is built from TRBV6-5 and TRBJ2-7; D call uncertain. The V gene's germline CDR1 is MNHEY and CDR2 SVGAGI. Trimming took off 5 bases at V and 0 bases at J, with 17 bases between the two ends. CDR3 length: 16 amino acids. This CDR3 is CASSRIGLTPSYEQYF. In DNA form, the CDR3 reads TGTGCCAGCAGTCGGATCGGCCTTACTCCCTCCTACGAGCAGTACTTC.

Regarding this clonotype: This sequence may be a read error, since a much larger clone differs from it by one base. The chain carries TRBV20-1 and TRBJ2-7, with D possibly TRBD1 on 5 matching bases. V was clipped by 4 bases and J by 3 bases, with 13 bases between them. Germline V gives CDR1 DFQATT, CDR2 SNEGSKA (reference sequence). The CDR3 contains 13 residues. In nucleotides, the CDR3 is TGCAGTGCTATGAGCCAGGGCGACTACGAGCAGTACTTC. Encoded protein: CSAMSQGDYEQYF.

This clonotype has more than one count but fewer than ten. The V call is TRBV28, the J call TRBJ1-5; D remains ambiguous. Trimming removed 1 base from V and 0 bases from J, with 10 bases in between. Germline loops: CDR1 MDHEN, CDR2 SYDVKM. The CDR3 covers 16 residues. The CDR3 is CASSLLISSSNQPQHF. CDR3 nucleotide sequence: TGTGCCAGCAGTTTATTGATCAGTTCTAGCAATCAGCCCCAGCATTTT.

This clonotype was seen a few times. The chain recombines TRBV5-1 with TRBJ1-2; possible D gene TRBD1, 5 bases. The length of the CDR3 is 15 residues. V was cut by 4 bases and J by 2 bases, with 15 bases left in between. From germline, CDR1 is SGHRS and CDR2 YFSETQ. The DNA of the CDR3 is TGCGCCAGCAGCACAACCGGGACCGAGAACTATGGCTACACCTTC. Protein sequence: CASSTTGTENYGYTF.

This clonotype was observed a handful of times. The rearrangement joins TRBV18 to TRBJ2-5; unclear D gene. From germline, CDR1 is KGHSH and CDR2 LQKENI. V lost 4 bases to trimming and J lost 11 bases, with 14 bases between them. This CDR3 spans 12 amino acids. The CDR3: CASSLRVHEQYF. The CDR3 nucleotides are TGTGCCAGCTCACTAAGGGTCCATGAGCAGTACTTC.

This clonotype has only one observation. This chain joins TRBV20-1 and TRBJ1-6, with D tentatively TRBD1 (6 bases). Germline V gene lookup returns CDR1 DFQATT and CDR2 SNEGSKA (reference sequence). V dropped 3 bases and J dropped 8 bases, with 14 bases sitting between them. CDR3 size: 14 residues. The CDR3 protein is CSASAWPGDSPLHF. The CDR3 DNA sequence: TGCAGTGCTAGCGCCTGGCCAGGGGATTCACCCCTCCACTTT.